A single sample gave rise to the 20 T cell receptor beta chains below, sequenced in a study of blood T cell repertoires in COVID-19. Produced via immunoSEQ multiplex PCR; TCRdb's table is partial and in-frame only. The sample records about 180,000 clones, 70% to 90% being singletons. Specimen: peripheral blood. These receptors were obtained from a man aged 60-69 years with acute or convalescent COVID-19.

The V and J genes are TRBV7-3 and TRBJ2-5, with 8 bases aligning to TRBD1. Germline V CDR1 and CDR2: SGHTA, FQGTGA. With 3 bases clipped from V and 5 bases from J, the junction kept 5 bases outside the gene matches. CDR3 length: 14 residues. The CDR3: CASSFAGGRETQYF. The CDR3 DNA sequence: TGTGCCAGCAGCTTCGCAGGGGGCAGGGAGACCCAGTACTTC.

The chain uses TRBV7-2 and TRBJ2-7; D is perhaps TRBD2 (6 bases). Germline assignment: CDR1 SGHTA and CDR2 FQGNSA. Trimming left V 5 bases short and J 0 bases short, with 14 bases between. The CDR3 loop spans 15 amino acids. As DNA, the CDR3 is TGTGCCAGCAGCCCCAGCGGAGGGAGCTCCTACGAGCAGTACTTC. This codes for CASSPSGGSSYEQYF.

This chain links TRBV6-5 with TRBJ1-2; D unclear. The ends were cut back, 7 bases at V and 5 bases at J, with 17 bases in the middle. CDR3 size: 14 residues. Germline CDR1 and CDR2: MNHEY and SVGAGI. CDR3: CASIGPRRVYGYTF. The CDR3 bases are TGTGCCAGCATAGGGCCAAGGAGGGTGTATGGCTACACCTTC.

This clone was counted a single time. The gene calls are TRBV5-1 and TRBJ2-1; 11 nucleotides align to TRBD2. CDR3 length equals 16 residues. The germline V gene has CDR1 SGHRS and CDR2 YFSETQ. V gave up 4 bases and J gave up 7 bases; unmatched junction bases: 10. CDR3 sequence: CASSAAGTSGQNEQFF. CDR3 bases: TGCGCCAGCAGCGCCGCCGGGACTAGCGGACAGAATGAGCAGTTCTTC.

In nucleotides, the CDR3 is TGTGCCAGCAGCTTGAGCGGGACAGGCAGCTACGAGCAGTACTTC. Its protein product is CASSLSGTGSYEQYF. The rearrangement links TRBV5-5 to TRBJ2-7; D might be TRBD1 (8 bases). Germline assignment: CDR1 SGHKS and CDR2 YYEKEE (reference sequence). Trimming took off 1 base at V and 3 bases at J, with 14 bases between the two ends. The CDR3 extends over 15 amino acids. The entire variable domain, with the rest obtained from reference TRBV5-5 and TRBJ2-7, is as follows: DAGVTQSPTHLIKTRGQQVTLRCSPISGHKSVSWYQQVLGQGPQFIFQYYEKEERGRGNFPDRFSARQFPNYSSELNVNALLLGDSALYLCASSLSGTGSYEQYFGPGTRLTVT.

This sequence joins TRBV5-1 and TRBJ2-7, with 10 bases lining up with TRBD1. Germline CDR1 reads SGHRS; CDR2 reads YFSETQ. Unmatched junction bases numbered 8, after V lost 2 bases and J lost 6 bases. The CDR3 is 15 residues long. The CDR3 sequence: CASSLHRDRGSEQYF. The CDR3 DNA reads as TGCGCCAGCAGCTTACACCGGGACAGGGGTTCCGAGCAGTACTTC.

This chain connects TRBV28 to TRBJ1-6; D possibly corresponds to TRBD1 (5 bases). In germline, CDR1 is MDHEN, CDR2 SYDVKM. Trimming removed 10 bases at V and 5 bases at J, with 18 bases between. This CDR3 has 15 amino acids. CDR3 region: CAIKAQGQNNSPLHF. The CDR3 nucleotides read TGTGCCATCAAAGCCCAGGGCCAGAATAATTCACCCCTCCACTTT. Variable domain in full (rest from reference TRBV28 and TRBJ1-6): DVKVTQSSRYLVKRTGEKVFLECVQDMDHENMFWYRQDPGLGLRLIYFSYDVKMKEKGDIPEGYSVSREKKERFSLILESASTNQTSMYLCAIKAQGQNNSPLHFGNGTRLTVT.

The chain recombines TRBV30 with TRBJ1-4; the D gene is possibly TRBD1 (5 bases). V was trimmed by 3 bases and J by 8 bases, leaving 19 bases between them. The length of the CDR3 is 15 residues. Germline CDR1 and CDR2: GTSNPN and SVGIG (reference sequence). CDR3 loop: CAWSRSLQVQEKLFF. The CDR3 DNA reads as TGTGCCTGGAGCCGATCCCTACAGGTACAAGAAAAACTGTTTTTT.

J is TRBJ1-4 and V is TRBV5-1; 10 bases are shared with TRBD1. This CDR3 is built from 16 residues. V lost 0 bases to trimming and J lost 3 bases; unmatched junction nucleotides: 2. The germline CDR1 and CDR2 sequences are SGHRS and YFSETQ. The DNA of the CDR3 is TGCGCCAGCAGCTTGGAGGGACAGGGGTCTAATGAAAAACTGTTTTTT. Residues: CASSLEGQGSNEKLFF.

The chain is built from TRBV4-3 and TRBJ1-1; a possible D gene is TRBD1 (6 bases). CDR3 size: 16 residues. V dropped 1 base and J dropped 4 bases, with 16 bases sitting between them. From germline, CDR1 is LGHNA and CDR2 YSLEER. The CDR3 region is CASSQGGGPRGTEAFF. The CDR3 nucleotides read TGCGCCAGCAGCCAAGGGGGGGGGCCAAGGGGCACTGAAGCTTTCTTT.

The chain carries TRBV6-2 or TRBV6-3 and TRBJ2-7; TRBD2 aligns across 7 bases. The germline gives CDR1 MNHEY, CDR2 SVGEGT. With 0 bases clipped from V and 2 bases from J, the junction kept 7 bases outside the gene matches. CDR3 length: 16 amino acids. CDR3 DNA: TGTGCCAGCAGTTACTCCCGGACTAGTACCCCCTACGAGCAGTACTTC. This translates into CASSYSRTSTPYEQYF.

This clone turned up a few times. CDR3 in DNA: TGTGCCAGCAGCGTAGATGGGGGAGGGACCCCCTACGAGCAGTACTTC. Protein sequence: CASSVDGGGTPYEQYF. The rearrangement uses TRBV9 and TRBJ2-7; 7 nucleotides agree with TRBD2. Germline CDR1 SGDLS, CDR2 YYNGEE. The CDR3 contains 16 residues. V was clipped by 0 bases and J by 2 bases; unmatched bases: 8. The complete variable domain, with remaining parts taken from reference TRBV9 and TRBJ2-7, reads DSGVTQTPKHLITATGQRVTLRCSPRSGDLSVYWYQQSLDQGLQFLIQYYNGEERAKGNILERFSAQQFPDLHSELNLSSLELGDSALYFCASSVDGGGTPYEQYFGPGTRLTVT.

Only one count was recorded for this clone. This chain connects TRBV7-3 to TRBJ2-7; weak D call: TRBD2 (6 bases). The germline gives CDR1 SGHTA, CDR2 FQGTGA. V lost 2 bases to trimming and J lost 5 bases, with 13 bases between them. The CDR3 covers 14 residues. In DNA form, the CDR3 reads TGTGCCAGCAGCTTACGACGGGAGTTGGACGAGCAGTACTTC. It encodes CASSLRRELDEQYF.

Points on this clone: At one end, the junction sequence differs from germline, possibly due to a read error. J is TRBJ2-5 and V is TRBV7-7; 11 bases agree with TRBD1. The CDR3 is made up of 15 amino acids. CDR1 and CDR2 (germline): SSHAT, FNYEAQ (reference sequence). The CDR3 region has the DNA TGTGCTAGCAGCTTAGGGACAGGGGGGCGAGAGACCCAGTACTTC. As protein: CASSLGTGGRETQYF. The whole variable domain, remainder taken from reference TRBV7-7 and TRBJ2-5, is GAGVSQSPRYKVTKRGQDVTLRCDPISSHATLYWYQQALGQGPEFLTYFNYEAQPDKSGLPSDRFSAERPEGSISTLTIQRTEQRDSAMYRCASSLGTGGRETQYFGPGTRLLVL.

V and J are TRBV18 and TRBJ2-2; D gene uncertain. Trimming removed 2 bases at V and 4 bases at J, with 11 bases between. This CDR3 has 15 residues. The germline gives CDR1 KGHSH, CDR2 LQKENI. The CDR3 nucleotides read TGTGCCAGCTCACCAATTGAACAGCTCACCGGGGAGCTGTTTTTT. It codes for CASSPIEQLTGELFF.

V gene TRBV23-1 combines with J gene TRBJ1-5, with D perhaps matching TRBD1 (5 bases). TRBV23-1 falls under the ORF class, with uncertain function. The CDR3 has 14 residues. Trimming pared 5 bases from V and 4 bases from J, leaving 12 bases between. The CDR3 loop is CASSGVGGNQPQHF. DNA of the CDR3: TGCGCCAGCAGTGGGGTCGGGGGTAATCAGCCCCAGCATTTT.

The chain is built from TRBV7-2 and TRBJ1-1; 7 positions agree with TRBD1. Per germline, CDR1 SGHTA and CDR2 FQGNSA. The length of the CDR3 is 15 residues. The V and J ends lost 5 bases and 0 bases, in that order; junction bases with no gene match: 6. CDR3 bases: TGTGCCAGCAGCCCGCGACAGGGATTGAACACTGAAGCTTTCTTT. Translation: CASSPRQGLNTEAFF. Supplemented by reference TRBV7-2 and TRBJ1-1, the full variable domain reads GAGVSQSPSNKVTEKGKDVELRCDPISGHTALYWYRQSLGQGLEFLIYFQGNSAPDKSGLPSDRFSAERTGGSVSTLTIQRTQQEDSAVYLCASSPRQGLNTEAFFGQGTRLTVV.

This chain links TRBV10-3 with TRBJ2-1; D perhaps matches TRBD2 (5 bases). The CDR3 has 15 amino acids. CDR1 and CDR2 from the germline V gene are ENHRY and SYGVKD. Between the trimmed V and J ends, which lost 2 bases and 0 bases, there was a span of 8 bases. For the CDR3, the DNA is TGTGCCATCAGTGAGGAGCGGAACTCCTACAATGAGCAGTTCTTC. Protein product: CAISEERNSYNEQFF.

This clone was recorded only once. The rearrangement joins TRBV27 to TRBJ1-2; the match to TRBD1 covers 7 bases. The V gene's germline CDR1 is MNHEY and CDR2 SMNVEV (reference sequence). The length of the CDR3 is 12 residues. Unmatched junction bases numbered 1, after V lost 4 bases and J lost 5 bases. CDR3 loop: CASSSGQYGYTF. In DNA form, the CDR3 reads TGTGCCAGCAGTTCGGGACAGTATGGCTACACCTTC.

This rearrangement joins TRBV7-6 to TRBJ1-5; 9 bases map to TRBD1. Unmatched junction bases numbered 4, after V lost 4 bases and J lost 6 bases. Germline V gives CDR1 SGHVS, CDR2 FNYEAQ. This CDR3 comprises 14 residues. The DNA of the CDR3 is TGTGCCAGCAGCTCGGGACAGGGCTTTCAGCCCCAGCATTTT. Translated: CASSSGQGFQPQHF.